This TCR beta chain was sequenced for a study of CD8 T cells in Susac syndrome. Notes on the study in general: Clonal expansion did not appear in Susac syndrome CD4+ T cell repertoires.

The V gene's germline CDR1 is SGHTA and CDR2 FQGNSA. V lost 5 bases to trimming and J lost 2 bases; unmatched junction nucleotides: 8. The length of the CDR3 is 16 residues. An input of about 0.5 to 1 ug of RNA was subjected to reverse transcription using random hexamers. TCRdb reanalysed the immunoSEQ multiplex PCR reads using MiXCR and keeps one entry per CDR3 protein. The profile shows roughly 200,000 distinct CDR3 sequences, 94% of them singletons. This clonotype has only a few counts. The antigen remains undetermined. This TCR came from a human donor with Susac syndrome. The sequenced sample was CD4+ T cells from PBMCs. The V gene is TRBV7-2, the J gene TRBJ2-5; 10 positions agree with TRBD1. CDR3 sequence (DNA): TGTGCCAGCAGCCCGGGAGACAGGGGGCAGCAAGAGACCCAGTACTTC. Translating it yields CASSPGDRGQQETQYF.